This record looks at one TCR beta chain sequence and its context. The antigen is not known. The data derive from a study of post-analysis software for immune sequencing data. Study outcomes and limitations: Those with multiple sclerosis, the patient group, showed significantly lower normalized Chao1 diversity than controls. The authors found that F measure strongly co-clustered same-batch samples. Five TRBV segments, including TRBV5-6, TRBV5-1 and TRBV20-1, were more frequent in patients than controls.

cDNA libraries for TCR beta contained unique molecular identifiers. Input of about 0.9 to 10 million T cells yielded about half a million cDNA molecules. TCRdb independently ran MiXCR on the PCR reads; one entry per CDR3 protein. This sample has roughly 150,000 distinct CDR3 sequences; under 40% occur once, and the top ten carry under 30%. The CDR3 consists of 15 residues. Germline CDR1 is DFQATT and CDR2 is SNEGSKA (reference sequence). Between the trimmed V and J ends, which lost 3 bases and 2 bases, there was a span of 16 bases. This TCR was sampled from a girl aged 5 to 17 with multiple sclerosis. The sequencing used blood, collected after autologous hematopoietic stem cell transplantation. J is TRBJ1-1 and V is TRBV20-1; D may be TRBD1 (5 bases). The CDR3 loop is CSARVGGETNTEAFF. CDR3 coding DNA: TGCAGTGCTAGGGTTGGGGGAGAAACCAACACTGAAGCTTTCTTT.